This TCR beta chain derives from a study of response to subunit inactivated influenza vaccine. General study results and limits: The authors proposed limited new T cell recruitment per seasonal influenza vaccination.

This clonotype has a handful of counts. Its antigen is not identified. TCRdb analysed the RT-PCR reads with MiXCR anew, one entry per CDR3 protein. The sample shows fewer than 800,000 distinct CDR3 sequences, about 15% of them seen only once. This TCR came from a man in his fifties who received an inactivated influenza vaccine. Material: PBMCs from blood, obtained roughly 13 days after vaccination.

Written as DNA, the CDR3 is TGTGCCAGCAGTTACGCTAGCGGGGTGATCATGGCCTCCTACAATGAGCAGTTCTTC. Translating gives CASSYASGVIMASYNEQFF. This chain uses TRBV6-2 or TRBV6-3 with TRBJ2-1, with 9 bases aligning to TRBD2. The CDR3 is 19 amino acids. J gave up 0 bases and V 2 bases, and 11 bases lay outside the gene matches. From germline, CDR1 is MNHEY and CDR2 SVGEGT.